This TCR beta chain was sequenced during a study of cytomegalovirus exposure and HLA in healthy donors. In the study overall: It was reported in a later analysis that the 95 to 150 validation repertoires used the same platform as the 550 to 800 first-cohort repertoires.

Separate from the roughly 710-subject first cohort, the 120-subject validation cohort was the one that the donors belonged to. TCRdb's copy holds only in-frame clones and misses some; the assay was immunoSEQ multiplex PCR. The repertoire holds 200,000 or so clones, with roughly 80% as singletons. V lost 0 bases and J 1 base, leaving 3 bases between the germline ends. This CDR3 has 14 residues. Germline CDR1 and CDR2: MGHDK and SYGVNS. The J gene is TRBJ2-2, the V gene TRBV25-1; D remains ambiguous. The TCR was taken from a woman under 30 in good health and CMV-seronegative. Sequenced: PBMCs. CDR3 loop: CASSEYKNTGELFF. The CDR3 DNA reads as TGTGCCAGCAGTGAATATAAGAACACCGGGGAGCTGTTTTTT.